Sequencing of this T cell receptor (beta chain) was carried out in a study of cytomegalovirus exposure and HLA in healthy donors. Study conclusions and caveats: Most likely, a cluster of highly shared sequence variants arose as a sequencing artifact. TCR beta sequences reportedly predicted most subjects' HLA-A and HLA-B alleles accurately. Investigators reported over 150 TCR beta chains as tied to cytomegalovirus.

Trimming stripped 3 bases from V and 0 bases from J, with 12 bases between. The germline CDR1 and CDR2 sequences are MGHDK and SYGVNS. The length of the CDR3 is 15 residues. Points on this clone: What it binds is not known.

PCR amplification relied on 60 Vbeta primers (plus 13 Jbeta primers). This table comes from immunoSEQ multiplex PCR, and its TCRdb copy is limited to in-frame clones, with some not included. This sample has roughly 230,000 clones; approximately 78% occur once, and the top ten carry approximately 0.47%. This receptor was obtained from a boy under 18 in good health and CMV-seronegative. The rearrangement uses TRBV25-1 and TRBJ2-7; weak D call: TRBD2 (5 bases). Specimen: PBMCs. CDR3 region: CASSDDRRSSYEQYF. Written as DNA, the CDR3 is TGTGCCAGCAGTGATGACCGGAGGAGCTCCTACGAGCAGTACTTC.